A single sample is the source of the 14 T cell receptor beta chains below, sequenced in a study of beta chain features in type 1 diabetes. Antigens for these TCRs are unknown. The whole isolated RNA underwent reverse transcription, so sequencing captured expressed TCRB transcripts. The repertoire was sequenced with immunoSEQ multiplex PCR; TCRdb's copy has only in-frame clones and lacks some. The sample has roughly 130,000 clones; about 15% are singletons. Study observations and caveats: A moderate, significant TCRB CDR3 shortening appeared in type 1 diabetes across four CD4+ subsets.

The specimen was central memory CD4+ T cells from blood. These receptors originate from a man younger than 40 with type 1 diabetes.

The chain joins TRBV6-5 to TRBJ2-7; D may be TRBD1 (6 bases). In germline, CDR1 is MNHEY, CDR2 SVGAGI. The length of the CDR3 is 14 residues. With 8 bases removed from V and 0 bases from J, the gap between germline ends came to 14 bases. The CDR3 region is CASARDILSYEQYF. CDR3 sequence (DNA): TGTGCCAGCGCGAGGGACATCCTCTCCTACGAGCAGTACTTC.

The J gene is TRBJ2-7, the V gene TRBV30, with D possibly TRBD1 on 6 matching bases. Trimming stripped 2 bases from V and 0 bases from J, with 8 bases between. The CDR3 has 13 amino acids. The germline V gene encodes CDR1 GTSNPN and CDR2 SVGIG (reference sequence). The chain's CDR3 is CAWSQGLSYEQYF. Here the CDR3 DNA reads TGTGCCTGGAGTCAGGGGCTCTCCTACGAGCAGTACTTC.

This rearrangement joins TRBV21-1 to TRBJ2-5. TRBV21-1 is shown as a pseudogene. The CDR3 is 13 amino acids. The CDR3 region has the DNA TGTGCCAGCAGCAAAAGCAGGGAGGAGACCCAGTACTTC. It encodes CASSKSREETQYF.

The V gene is TRBV2, the J gene TRBJ2-7; D is perhaps TRBD1 (5 bases). The germline V gene has CDR1 SNHLY and CDR2 FYNNEI. Trimming cost V 3 bases and J 5 bases, with 23 bases left between them. The CDR3 spans 17 residues. CDR3 amino acids: CASSEMRQIEWQDEQYF. Here the CDR3 DNA reads TGTGCCAGCAGTGAGATGAGACAGATAGAATGGCAGGACGAGCAGTACTTC.

J is TRBJ2-4 and V is TRBV19; 10 bases align to TRBD1. The length of the CDR3 is 14 residues. V lost 3 bases, J lost 6 bases, and 2 bases stayed unmatched. Germline V lookup: CDR1 LNHDA, CDR2 SQIVND (reference sequence). The CDR3 DNA reads as TGTGCCAGTAGTATGGGACAGGGGCTAAACATTCAGTACTTC. Amino acids: CASSMGQGLNIQYF.

The chain carries TRBV28 and TRBJ1-2, with TRBD1 identical over 9 bases. The V gene's germline CDR1 is MDHEN and CDR2 SYDVKM. The CDR3 is 14 residues long. Trimming removed 5 bases from V and 0 bases from J; junction bases left unmatched: 1. The CDR3 coding sequence is TGTGCCAGCAGTGGGACAGGGACTAACTATGGCTACACCTTC. Its translation is CASSGTGTNYGYTF.

This clone came up a few times. The CDR3 sequence: CAWSLVEAIEQYF. As DNA, the CDR3 is TGTGCCTGGAGCTTAGTGGAGGCTATAGAGCAGTACTTC. This chain uses TRBV30 with TRBJ2-7; possible D gene TRBD2, 5 bases. V was cut by 3 bases and J by 7 bases, with 16 bases left in between. The CDR3 sequence is 13 residues long. Germline V CDR1 and CDR2: GTSNPN, SVGIG (reference sequence). Supplemented by reference TRBV30 and TRBJ2-7, the full variable domain reads SQTIHQWPATLVQPVGSPLSLECTVEGTSNPNLYWYRQAAGRGLQLLFYSVGIGQISSEVPQNLSASRPQDRQFILSSKKLLLSDSGFYLCAWSLVEAIEQYFGPGTRLTVT.

The chain couples TRBV9 to TRBJ1-2; unclear D gene. Looked up from germline, CDR1 is SGDLS and CDR2 is YYNGEE. Trimming removed 0 bases from V and 4 bases from J, with 10 bases in between. The CDR3 contains 14 residues. The CDR3: CASSVASTGYGYTF. As DNA, the CDR3 is TGTGCCAGCAGCGTAGCCTCCACGGGCTATGGCTACACCTTC.

This clone was seen more than once but under ten times. This chain links TRBV6-6 with TRBJ2-7; 7 nucleotides line up with TRBD1. V was pared by 7 bases and J by 4 bases, with 7 bases of the junction left unmatched. Germline V gene lookup returns CDR1 MNHNY and CDR2 SVGAGI (reference sequence). The length of the CDR3 is 13 residues. CDR3 nucleotides: TGTGCCAGCACCGACAGGGTCGCGTACGAGCAGTACTTC. Encoded protein: CASTDRVAYEQYF.

The sample holds a few counts of this clone. This chain connects TRBV5-6 to TRBJ1-6, with a weak D call TRBD1 (6 bases). Germline V gene lookup returns CDR1 SGHDT and CDR2 YYEEEE. Trimming pared 2 bases from V and 14 bases from J, leaving 11 bases between. CDR3 length equals 12 residues. The CDR3 sequence: CASSFPGAALHF. The CDR3, as DNA: TGTGCCAGCAGCTTTCCAGGGGCTGCCCTCCACTTT.

In this sample, this clone turned up a few times. This chain joins TRBV10-3 and TRBJ2-3; D is perhaps TRBD1 or TRBD2 (5 bases each). With 8 bases removed from V and 6 bases from J, the gap between germline ends came to 15 bases. CDR3 length equals 13 residues. The germline V gene has CDR1 ENHRY and CDR2 SYGVKD. The CDR3: CAILADTGDTQYF. CDR3 coding DNA: TGTGCCATCTTGGCGGACACGGGGGATACGCAGTATTTT.

This clone appeared a few times. The rearrangement uses TRBV29-1 and TRBJ2-6, with a tentative D call TRBD1 (6 bases). With 6 bases removed from V and 2 bases from J, the gap between germline ends came to 8 bases. Germline V lookup: CDR1 SQVTM, CDR2 ANQGSEA. This CDR3 has 13 amino acids. The CDR3 nucleotides are TGCAGCGTAAACAGGGCTGGGGCCAACGTCCTGACTTTC. Translated, it gives CSVNRAGANVLTF.

This clone was counted between two and nine times. V usage is TRBV10-3 and J usage is TRBJ2-3; the match to TRBD2 covers 8 bases. V gave up 2 bases and J gave up 0 bases; unmatched junction bases: 10. The CDR3 extends over 18 amino acids. CDR1 ENHRY and CDR2 SYGVKD come from the germline V gene. The CDR3 nucleotides are TGTGCCATCAGTGAGACCGCACAAGCGGGGGTTAGCACAGATACGCAGTATTTT. Translation gives CAISETAQAGVSTDTQYF.

This clone was detected only a few times. This chain uses TRBV6-5 with TRBJ2-7; D gene uncertain. CDR1 is MNHEY, CDR2 SVGAGI, per germline. The V gene lost 0 bases and the J gene lost 8 bases, with 11 bases spanning the gap. The CDR3 extends over 13 amino acids. CDR3 sequence (DNA): TGTGCCAGCAGTTACTCGATCGGAAGGAAGCAGTACTTC. Protein product: CASSYSIGRKQYF.